The 20 T cell receptor beta chains reported below all come from one sample, sequenced in a study of PD-L1 blockade in urothelial cancer (dated by TCRdb to about 2017). Library preparation used the immunoSEQ multiplex PCR assay. Not all clones reach the TCRdb copy of this immuneACCESS table, which keeps in-frame sequences only. Checked studies attribute under half of the gap to unresolved V genes and leave the rest unexplained. For this sample the table gives 48,000 or so clones, of which 65% to 85% were detected only once. Of the sample, about 10% is held by the ten largest clones. The time point label here, explained by the study, means: peripheral blood 6 weeks after treatment start. The sequencing here drew on PBMCs, taken around atezolizumab (anti-PD-L1) treatment. These TCRs come from a man between 65 and 85 years old with urothelial cancer.

The V call is TRBV6-6, the J call TRBJ2-7; TRBD2 matches 12 bases. The CDR3 runs 15 residues. Germline loops: CDR1 MNHNY, CDR2 SVGAGI (reference sequence). V was pared by 4 bases and J by 6 bases, with 7 bases of the junction left unmatched. The CDR3: CASSSSGTSGREQYF. The CDR3 region has the DNA TGTGCCAGCAGTTCGTCGGGGACTAGCGGGCGCGAGCAGTACTTC.

This chain joins TRBV11-3 and TRBJ1-5; 11 bases fit TRBD1. V lost 4 bases to trimming and J lost 0 bases; unmatched junction nucleotides: 8. This CDR3 is 18 amino acids long. Germline loops: CDR1 SGHNT, CDR2 YENEEA. For the CDR3, the DNA is TGTGCCAGCAGCTGGGGGGGACAGGGGGTCTCTAGCAATCAGCCCCAGCATTTT. Protein sequence: CASSWGGQGVSSNQPQHF. Using reference TRBV11-3 and TRBJ1-5 for the parts outside the CDR3, the full variable domain is EAGVVQSPRYKIIEKKQPVAFWCNPISGHNTLYWYLQNLGQGPELLIRYENEEAVDDSQLPKDRFSAERLKGVDSTLKIQPAELGDSAVYLCASSWGGQGVSSNQPQHFGDGTRLSIL.

The chain carries TRBV18 and TRBJ2-7, with 7 bases lining up with TRBD1. CDR1 is KGHSH, CDR2 LQKENI, per germline. The CDR3 has 15 amino acids. V was pared by 3 bases and J by 3 bases, with 8 bases of the junction left unmatched. Here the CDR3 reads CASSPTQTGNYEQYF. The CDR3 coding sequence is TGTGCCAGCTCACCCACCCAGACAGGGAACTACGAGCAGTACTTC.

The chain couples TRBV18 to TRBJ1-1; D might be TRBD1 (6 bases). The V gene's germline CDR1 is KGHSH and CDR2 LQKENI. The V end lost 3 bases, the J end lost 4 bases, and 12 bases lay between the germline ends. This CDR3 spans 14 amino acids. CDR3 protein: CASSPTGSVTEAFF. The CDR3, as DNA: TGTGCCAGCTCACCCACAGGGTCGGTCACTGAAGCTTTCTTT.

The rearrangement links TRBV19 to TRBJ2-2; unclear D gene. The CDR3 is made up of 12 amino acids. V shed 6 bases and J shed 7 bases, with 9 bases lying between them. CDR1 is LNHDA, CDR2 SQIVND, per germline (reference sequence). In DNA, the CDR3 is TGTGCCAGTAGGCCGGAGCACGGGGAGCTGTTTTTT. It specifies CASRPEHGELFF.

V and J are TRBV7-3 and TRBJ2-6; TRBD2 agrees at 8 bases. Trimming took 5 bases from V and 0 from J; bases not matched to a gene: 9. CDR1 and CDR2 (germline): SGHTA, FQGTGA. The CDR3 length is 18 residues. In DNA form, the CDR3 reads TGTGCCAGCAGCCCGACGGGGGGGGCTAACTCTGGGGCCAACGTCCTGACTTTC. It is translated as CASSPTGGANSGANVLTF.

The rearrangement links TRBV6-4 to TRBJ1-5; possible D gene TRBD1, 5 bases. Trimming removed 4 bases at V and 5 bases at J, with 12 bases between. The germline gives CDR1 MRHNA, CDR2 SNTAGT. The CDR3 contains 14 residues. This CDR3 reads CASSVNQGYQPQHF. CDR3 sequence (DNA): TGTGCCAGCAGTGTAAATCAGGGTTATCAGCCCCAGCATTTT.

V is TRBV5-1 and J is TRBJ2-7; TRBD2 is a possible D gene (6 bases). CDR3 size: 14 residues. The germline gives CDR1 SGHRS, CDR2 YFSETQ. Trimming stripped 0 bases from V and 3 bases from J, with 10 bases between. The CDR3 region has the DNA TGCGCCAGCAGCTTGGCCCCTAGCGACTACGAGCAGTACTTC. It encodes CASSLAPSDYEQYF.

The chain joins TRBV6-6 to TRBJ1-4; 10 bases are a match to TRBD1. J gave up 7 bases and V 8 bases, and 7 bases lay outside the gene matches. The CDR3 has 14 residues. Germline V gives CDR1 MNHNY, CDR2 SVGAGI (reference sequence). The CDR3 DNA sequence: TGTGCCAGCCAGACCCGACAGGGGGCTGAAAAACTGTTTTTT. Protein sequence: CASQTRQGAEKLFF.

Only a few counts were recorded for this clone. The chain combines TRBV19 with TRBJ2-7; D remains unclear. The germline CDR1 and CDR2 sequences are LNHDA and SQIVND (reference sequence). V was pared by 6 bases and J by 4 bases, with 13 bases between. This CDR3 has 13 amino acids. The CDR3 nucleotides read TGTGCCAGTAGAGGTCCGGGTCAGTACGAGCAGTACTTC. The encoded protein is CASRGPGQYEQYF.

This sequence joins TRBV11-2 and TRBJ2-3, with D perhaps matching TRBD1 (6 bases). The CDR3 sequence is 14 residues long. Germline lookup yields CDR1 SGHAT and CDR2 FQNNGV. Between the trimmed V and J ends, which lost 3 bases and 3 bases, there was a span of 10 bases. The CDR3 here is CASSLRGTTDTQYF. CDR3 DNA sequence: TGTGCCAGCAGCTTGAGGGGGACAACAGATACGCAGTATTTT.

DNA for the CDR3: TGTGCCAGCAGTGCCTGGACAGGGAGCAATGAGCAGTTCTTC. Amino acids: CASSAWTGSNEQFF. The J gene is TRBJ2-1, the V gene TRBV6-5; 8 bases are shared with TRBD1. CDR3 length: 14 amino acids. The V and J ends lost 5 bases and 6 bases, in that order; junction bases with no gene match: 6. Germline V gives CDR1 MNHEY, CDR2 SVGAGI.

This rearrangement joins TRBV27 to TRBJ2-1, with 9 positions matching TRBD1. The CDR3 sequence is 15 residues long. In germline, CDR1 is MNHEY, CDR2 SMNVEV (reference sequence). Unmatched junction bases numbered 4, after V lost 6 bases and J lost 1 base. CDR3 sequence: CASSKGQGSYNEQFF. DNA of the CDR3: TGTGCCAGCAGCAAGGGACAGGGATCCTACAATGAGCAGTTCTTC.

The chain combines TRBV5-6 with TRBJ1-2; weak D call: TRBD1 (5 bases). V was shortened by 4 bases and J by 7 bases, with 17 bases between the two germline ends. The CDR3 spans 14 residues. Germline V lookup: CDR1 SGHDT, CDR2 YYEEEE. CDR3 amino acids: CASSRDWGSGGYTF. CDR3 DNA sequence: TGTGCCAGCAGCCGCGACTGGGGCTCTGGTGGCTACACCTTC.

V and J are TRBV18 and TRBJ1-5, with 9 nucleotides matching TRBD1. The junction had 8 bases not matched to a gene; V was cut back by 3 bases and J by 5 bases. In germline, CDR1 is KGHSH, CDR2 LQKENI. The CDR3 contains 16 residues. CDR3 DNA: TGTGCCAGCTCACCTACCTCGGGACAGGGAGATCAGCCCCAGCATTTT. This encodes CASSPTSGQGDQPQHF.

V is TRBV10-3 and J is TRBJ2-5; D might be TRBD1 (6 bases). The ends were cut back, 6 bases at V and 4 bases at J, with 15 bases in the middle. CDR1 ENHRY and CDR2 SYGVKD come from the germline V gene. The CDR3 covers 14 residues. The CDR3: CAISPRDRTETQYF. Written as DNA, the CDR3 is TGTGCCATCAGCCCAAGAGACAGGACAGAGACCCAGTACTTC.

This clone was detected once. The chain couples TRBV2 to TRBJ2-1; a possible D gene is TRBD2 (5 bases). The CDR3 is made up of 14 amino acids. CDR1 SNHLY and CDR2 FYNNEI come from the germline V gene. Between the trimmed V and J ends, which lost 2 bases and 8 bases, there was a span of 13 bases. CDR3 sequence reads: CASSERLAGDEQFF. DNA for the CDR3: TGTGCCAGCAGTGAACGGCTAGCCGGAGATGAGCAGTTCTTC.

The J gene is TRBJ2-7, the V gene TRBV4-1, with D possibly matching TRBD1 (5 bases). Trimming pared 5 bases from V and 7 bases from J, leaving 18 bases between. This CDR3 region has 14 residues. Per the germline V gene, CDR1 is MGHRA and CDR2 is YSYEKL. Here the CDR3 DNA reads TGCGCCAGCAGCATCCCAGGGTTTCTCGGAGAGCAGTACTTC. Its translation is CASSIPGFLGEQYF.

The rearrangement uses TRBV6-6 and TRBJ1-5; the match to TRBD1 covers 9 bases. The CDR3 is 15 amino acids. CDR1 and CDR2 (germline): MNHNY, SVGAGI (reference sequence). V was pared by 5 bases and J by 8 bases, with 10 bases of the junction left unmatched. The CDR3 DNA sequence: TGTGCCAGCAGTAAACAGGGGGCCGATGGAGAGCCCCAGCATTTT. Its translation is CASSKQGADGEPQHF.

This sequence joins TRBV6-1 and TRBJ2-3; D is perhaps TRBD1 (6 bases). The CDR3 runs to 14 residues. Germline loops: CDR1 MNHNS, CDR2 SASEGT. V shed 0 bases and J shed 8 bases, with 12 bases lying between them. The CDR3 here is CASSEASGAVTQYF. The DNA for the CDR3 is TGTGCCAGCAGTGAAGCGTCAGGGGCAGTTACGCAGTATTTT.